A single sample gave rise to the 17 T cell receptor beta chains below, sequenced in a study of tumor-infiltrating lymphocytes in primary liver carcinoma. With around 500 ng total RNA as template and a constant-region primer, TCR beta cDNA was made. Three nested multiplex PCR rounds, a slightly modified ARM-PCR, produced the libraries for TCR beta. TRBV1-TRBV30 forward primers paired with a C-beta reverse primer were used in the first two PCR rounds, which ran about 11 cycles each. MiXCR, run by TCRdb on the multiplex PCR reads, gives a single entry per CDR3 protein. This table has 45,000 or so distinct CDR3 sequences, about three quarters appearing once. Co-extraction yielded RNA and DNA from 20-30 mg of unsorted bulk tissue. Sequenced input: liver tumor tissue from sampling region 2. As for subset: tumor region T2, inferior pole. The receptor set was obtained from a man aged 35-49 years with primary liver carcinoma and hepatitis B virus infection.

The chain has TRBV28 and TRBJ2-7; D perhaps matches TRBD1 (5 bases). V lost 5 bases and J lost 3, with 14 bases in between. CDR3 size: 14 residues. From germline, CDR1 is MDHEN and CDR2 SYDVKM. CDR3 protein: CASSLDSYFYEQYF. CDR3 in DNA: TGTGCCAGCAGTCTAGACAGTTACTTCTACGAGCAGTACTTC.

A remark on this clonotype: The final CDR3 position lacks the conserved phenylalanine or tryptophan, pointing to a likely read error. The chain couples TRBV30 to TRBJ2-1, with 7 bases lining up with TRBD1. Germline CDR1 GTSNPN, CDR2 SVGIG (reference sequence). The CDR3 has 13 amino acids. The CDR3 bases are TGTGCCTTGAGTCCCAGGGGGAACAATGAGCAGTTCCTC. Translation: CALSPRGNNEQFL.

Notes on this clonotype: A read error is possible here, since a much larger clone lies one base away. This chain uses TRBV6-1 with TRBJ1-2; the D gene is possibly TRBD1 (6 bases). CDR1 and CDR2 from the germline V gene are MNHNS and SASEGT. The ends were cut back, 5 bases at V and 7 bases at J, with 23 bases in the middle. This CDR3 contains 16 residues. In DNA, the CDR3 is TGTGCCAGCAGTCCCCACTGGGGGGGGCAGGCTGGTGGCTACACCTTC. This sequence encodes CASSPHWGGQAGGYTF.

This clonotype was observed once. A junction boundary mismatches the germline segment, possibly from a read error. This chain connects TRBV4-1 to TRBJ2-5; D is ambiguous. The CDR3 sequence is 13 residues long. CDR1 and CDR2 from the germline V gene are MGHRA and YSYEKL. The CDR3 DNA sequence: TGCGCCAGCAGCCCAGGATACCAAGAGACCCAGTGCTTC. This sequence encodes CASSPGYQETQCF.

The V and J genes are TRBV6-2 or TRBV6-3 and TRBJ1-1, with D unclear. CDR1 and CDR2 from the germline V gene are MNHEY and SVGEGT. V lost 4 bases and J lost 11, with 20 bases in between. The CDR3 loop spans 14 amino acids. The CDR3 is CASSCHRVTPTAFF. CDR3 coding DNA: TGTGCCAGCAGTTGCCATAGGGTGACCCCGACGGCTTTCTTT.

CDR3 region: CSATPLGRNNEQFF. In DNA, the CDR3 is TGCAGTGCCACCCCCCTCGGCAGAAACAATGAGCAGTTCTTC. V usage is TRBV20-1 and J usage is TRBJ2-1; no clear D. CDR1 is DFQATT and CDR2 is SNEGSKA in the germline V gene (reference sequence). This CDR3 spans 14 amino acids. The germline V and J ends were trimmed by 6 bases and 5 bases, with 17 bases remaining between them.

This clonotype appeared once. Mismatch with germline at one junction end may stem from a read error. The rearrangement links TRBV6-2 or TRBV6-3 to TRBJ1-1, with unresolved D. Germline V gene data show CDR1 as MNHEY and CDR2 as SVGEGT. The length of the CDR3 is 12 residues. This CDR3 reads CTSSRRRDWAFF. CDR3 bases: TGTACCAGTAGTCGTAGACGCGACTGGGCTTTCTTT.

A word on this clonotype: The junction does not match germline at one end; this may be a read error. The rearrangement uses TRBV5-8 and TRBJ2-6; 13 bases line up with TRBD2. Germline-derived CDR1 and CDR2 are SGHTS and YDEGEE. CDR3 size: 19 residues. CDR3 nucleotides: TGTGCCAGCAGCCTAATGGGACTAGCGGGGTTCTCTGGGGCCAACGTTCTGACTTTC. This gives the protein CASSLMGLAGFSGANVLTF.

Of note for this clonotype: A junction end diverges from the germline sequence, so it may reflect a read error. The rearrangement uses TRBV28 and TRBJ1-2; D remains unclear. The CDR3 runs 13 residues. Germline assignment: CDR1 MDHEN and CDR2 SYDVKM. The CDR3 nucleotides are TGCGCCAGCAGTCCCTCAGGATACTATAGCTATACCTTC. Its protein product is CASSPSGYYSYTF.

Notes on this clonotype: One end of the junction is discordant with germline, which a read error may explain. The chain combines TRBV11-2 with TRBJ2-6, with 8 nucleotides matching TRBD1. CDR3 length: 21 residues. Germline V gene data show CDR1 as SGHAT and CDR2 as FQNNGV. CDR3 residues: CGSNMGGDRGISLSGANVLTF. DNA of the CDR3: TGTGGCAGCAACATGGGGGGAGACAGGGGCATTTCCCTCTCTGGGGCCAACGTCCTGACTTTT. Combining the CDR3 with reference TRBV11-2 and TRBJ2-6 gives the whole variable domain EAGVAQSPRYKIIEKRQSVAFWCNPISGHATLYWYQQILGQGPKLLIQFQNNGVVDDSQLPKDRFSAERLKGVDSTLKIQPAKLEDSAVYLCGSNMGGDRGISLSGANVLTFGAGSRLTVL.

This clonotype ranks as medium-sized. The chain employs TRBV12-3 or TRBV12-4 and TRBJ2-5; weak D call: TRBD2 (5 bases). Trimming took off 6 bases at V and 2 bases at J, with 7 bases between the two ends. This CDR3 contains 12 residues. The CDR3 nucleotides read TGTGCCAGCAGGAGGGAACAAGAGACCCAGTACTTC. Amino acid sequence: CASRREQETQYF.

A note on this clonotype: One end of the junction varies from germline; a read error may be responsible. The CDR3 sequence is CASNYSGLAGQNRYNEQFF. CDR3 nucleotide sequence: TGTGCCAGCAATTACTCCGGACTAGCGGGTCAAAATAGGTACAATGAGCAATTCTTC. The rearrangement joins TRBV6-5 to TRBJ2-1, with 11 bases that match TRBD2. The CDR3 has 19 amino acids. Germline V gene data show CDR1 as MNHEY and CDR2 as SVGAGI.

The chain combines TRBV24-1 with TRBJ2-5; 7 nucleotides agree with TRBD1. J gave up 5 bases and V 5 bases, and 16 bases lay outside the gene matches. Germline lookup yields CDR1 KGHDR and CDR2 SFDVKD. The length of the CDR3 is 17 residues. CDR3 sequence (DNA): TGTGCCACCAGTGCAGGCAAAAGACAAGGGGGCGGGGAGACCCAGTACTTC. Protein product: CATSAGKRQGGGETQYF.

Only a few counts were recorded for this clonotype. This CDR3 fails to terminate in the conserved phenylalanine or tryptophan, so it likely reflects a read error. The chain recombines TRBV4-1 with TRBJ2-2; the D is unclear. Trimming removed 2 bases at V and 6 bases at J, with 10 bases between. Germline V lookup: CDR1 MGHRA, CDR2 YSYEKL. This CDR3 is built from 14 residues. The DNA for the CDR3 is TGCGCCAGCAGCCAACTTACTCCCTCCGGGGAGCTGTTTTTA. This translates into CASSQLTPSGELFL.

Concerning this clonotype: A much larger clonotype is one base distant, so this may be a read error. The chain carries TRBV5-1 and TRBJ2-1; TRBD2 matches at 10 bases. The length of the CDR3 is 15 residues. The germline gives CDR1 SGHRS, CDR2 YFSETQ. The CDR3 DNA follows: TGCGCCAGGAGCTCTCCAGCGGGAGGGCCCAATGAGCAGTTCTTC. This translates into CARSSPAGGPNEQFF. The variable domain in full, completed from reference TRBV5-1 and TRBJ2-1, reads KAGVTQTPRYLIKTRGQQVTLSCSPISGHRSVSWYQQTPGQGLQFLFEYFSETQRNKGNFPGRFSGRQFSNSRSEMNVSTLELGDSALYLCARSSPAGGPNEQFFGPGTRLTVL.

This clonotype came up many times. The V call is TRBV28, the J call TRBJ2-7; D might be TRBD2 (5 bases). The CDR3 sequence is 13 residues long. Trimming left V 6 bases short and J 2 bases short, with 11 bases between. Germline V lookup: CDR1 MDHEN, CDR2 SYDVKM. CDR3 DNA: TGTGCCAGCAGGGAGCTAGCCGCCTACGAGCAGTACTTC. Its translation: CASRELAAYEQYF.

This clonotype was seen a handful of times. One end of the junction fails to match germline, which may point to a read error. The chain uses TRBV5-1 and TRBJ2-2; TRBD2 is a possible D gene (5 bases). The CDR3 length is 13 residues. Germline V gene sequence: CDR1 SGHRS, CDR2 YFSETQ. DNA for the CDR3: TGCGCCAGCAGTCGCGCTAATACCGGGGAGCCGTTTTTT. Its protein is CASSRANTGEPFF.